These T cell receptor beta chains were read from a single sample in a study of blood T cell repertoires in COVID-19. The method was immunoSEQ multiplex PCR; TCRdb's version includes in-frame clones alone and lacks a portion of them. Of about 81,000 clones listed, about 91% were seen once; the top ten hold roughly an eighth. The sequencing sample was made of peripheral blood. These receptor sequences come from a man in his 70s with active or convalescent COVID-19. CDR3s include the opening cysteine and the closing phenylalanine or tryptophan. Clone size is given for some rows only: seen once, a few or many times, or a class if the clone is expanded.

CDR3: CASSRGGPYNEQFF
J: TRBJ2-1
length: 14
size: NA
V: TRBV6-2/TRBV6-3

CDR3: CASIVVGQGPSVAFF
J: TRBJ1-1
length: 15
size: NA
V: TRBV6-5

CDR3: CASSILRGDGGYTF
J: TRBJ1-2
length: 14
size: NA
V: TRBV19

CDR3: CASSISSRPSGNTIYF
J: TRBJ1-3
length: 16
size: NA
V: TRBV19

CDR3: CSVEGIETNTGELFF
J: TRBJ2-2
length: 15
size: once
V: TRBV29-1

CDR3: CASSLSSNTGELFF
J: TRBJ2-2
length: 14
size: few
V: TRBV5-1

CDR3: CASRGTGEDEKLFF
J: TRBJ1-4
length: 14
size: NA
V: TRBV10-3

CDR3: CASSLLFGANVLTF
J: TRBJ2-6
length: 14
size: NA
V: TRBV11-3

CDR3: CAIRSGEGGTEAFF
J: TRBJ1-1
length: 14
size: once
V: TRBV10-3

CDR3: CASSPRRAGYNEQFF
J: TRBJ2-1
length: 15
size: NA
V: TRBV7-2

CDR3: CASSEQGLGGNTIYF
J: TRBJ1-3
length: 15
size: few
V: TRBV5-1

CDR3: CASSLARPNTEAFF
J: TRBJ1-1
length: 14
size: NA
V: TRBV5-4

CDR3: CATSRSGASTDTQYF
J: TRBJ2-3
length: 15
size: NA
V: TRBV15

CDR3: CASSLDRGRSGNTIYF
J: TRBJ1-3
length: 16
size: NA
V: TRBV7-8

CDR3: CASSFDRDMTQHF
J: TRBJ1-5
length: 13
size: NA
V: TRBV5-8

CDR3: CASSRTGTDTQYF
J: TRBJ2-3
length: 13
size: NA
V: TRBV5-1

CDR3: CASSFDRGNTEAFF
J: TRBJ1-1
length: 14
size: NA
V: TRBV6-2/TRBV6-3

CDR3: CASSSSGGTGNTIYF
J: TRBJ1-3
length: 15
size: NA
V: TRBV5-1

CDR3: CASSVDARETQYF
J: TRBJ2-5
length: 13
size: NA
V: TRBV9

CDR3: CASSLVRSEAFF
J: TRBJ1-1
length: 12
size: once
V: TRBV5-6

CDR3: CASSQVRSGSYEQYF
J: TRBJ2-7
length: 15
size: NA
V: TRBV3-1/TRBV3-2

CDR3: CASSLDQGMSSGNTIYF
J: TRBJ1-3
length: 17
size: NA
V: TRBV7-9

CDR3: CASSFGDRENTEAFF
J: TRBJ1-1
length: 15
size: NA
V: TRBV7-9

CDR3: CASSLMAGGYQPQHF
J: TRBJ1-5
length: 15
size: NA
V: TRBV7-2

CDR3: CASSPTGSSNQPQHF
J: TRBJ1-5
length: 15
size: NA
V: TRBV18

CDR3: CASSSSLSGGSHEQYF
J: TRBJ2-7
length: 16
size: NA
V: TRBV27

CDR3: CASSWRAGVSYEQYF
J: TRBJ2-7
length: 15
size: NA
V: TRBV6-1

CDR3: CASSPRQGVYGYTF
J: TRBJ1-2
length: 14
size: NA
V: TRBV27

CDR3: CASSPSGSSGNTIYF
J: TRBJ1-3
length: 15
size: NA
V: TRBV5-1

CDR3: CASSMGYPGKAFF
J: TRBJ1-1
length: 13
size: NA
V: TRBV19

CDR3: CSVSSGQVGSPQHF
J: TRBJ1-5
length: 14
size: NA
V: TRBV29-1